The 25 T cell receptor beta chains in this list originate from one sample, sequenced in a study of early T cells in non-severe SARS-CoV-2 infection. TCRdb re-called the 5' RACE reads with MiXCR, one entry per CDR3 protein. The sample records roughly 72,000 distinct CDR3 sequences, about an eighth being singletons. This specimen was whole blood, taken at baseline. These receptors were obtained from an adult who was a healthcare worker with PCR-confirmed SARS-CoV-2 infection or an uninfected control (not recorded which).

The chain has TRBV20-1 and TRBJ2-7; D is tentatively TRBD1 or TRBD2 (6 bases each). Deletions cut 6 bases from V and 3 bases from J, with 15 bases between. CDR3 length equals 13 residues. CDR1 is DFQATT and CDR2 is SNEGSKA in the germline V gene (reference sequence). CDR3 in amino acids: CSAPGGHNYEQYF. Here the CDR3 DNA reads TGCAGTGCGCCCGGGGGCCATAACTACGAGCAGTACTTC.

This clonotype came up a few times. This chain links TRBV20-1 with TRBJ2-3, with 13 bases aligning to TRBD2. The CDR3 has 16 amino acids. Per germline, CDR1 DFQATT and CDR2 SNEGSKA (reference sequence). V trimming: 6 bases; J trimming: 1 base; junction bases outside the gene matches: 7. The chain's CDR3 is CSARRTSGGRTDTQYF. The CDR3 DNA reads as TGCAGTGCCCGACGGACTAGCGGGGGTCGCACAGATACGCAGTATTTT.

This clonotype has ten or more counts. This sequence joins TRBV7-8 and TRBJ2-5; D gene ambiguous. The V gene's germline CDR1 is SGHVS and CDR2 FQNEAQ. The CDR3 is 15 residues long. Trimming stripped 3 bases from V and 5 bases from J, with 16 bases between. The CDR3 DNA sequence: TGTGCCAGCAGCTTGAGGCCCTTCAATCCTGAGACCCAGTACTTC. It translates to CASSLRPFNPETQYF.

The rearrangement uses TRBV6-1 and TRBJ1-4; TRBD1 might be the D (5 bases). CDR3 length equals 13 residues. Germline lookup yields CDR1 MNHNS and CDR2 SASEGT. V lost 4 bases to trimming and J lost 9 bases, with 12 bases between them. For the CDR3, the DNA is TGTGCCAGCAGTGGGGGGTTCCGGAAAAAACTGTTTTTT. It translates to CASSGGFRKKLFF.

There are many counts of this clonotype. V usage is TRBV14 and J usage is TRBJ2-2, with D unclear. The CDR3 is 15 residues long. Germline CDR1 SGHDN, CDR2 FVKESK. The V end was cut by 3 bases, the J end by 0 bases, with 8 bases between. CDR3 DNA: TGTGCCAGCAGCCAGCCACAGTCGAACACCGGGGAGCTGTTTTTT. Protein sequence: CASSQPQSNTGELFF.

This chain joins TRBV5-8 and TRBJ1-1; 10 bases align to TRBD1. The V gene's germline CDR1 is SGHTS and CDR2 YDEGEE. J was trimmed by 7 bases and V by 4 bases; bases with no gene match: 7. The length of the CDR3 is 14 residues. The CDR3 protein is CASSLRTGGVEAFF. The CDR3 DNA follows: TGTGCCAGCAGCCTGAGGACAGGGGGAGTTGAAGCTTTCTTT.

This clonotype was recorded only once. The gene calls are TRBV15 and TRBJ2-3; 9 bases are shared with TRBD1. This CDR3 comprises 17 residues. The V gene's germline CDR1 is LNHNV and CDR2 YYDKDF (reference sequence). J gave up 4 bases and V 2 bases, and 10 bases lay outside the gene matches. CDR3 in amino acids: CATSRYSGTGSADTQYF. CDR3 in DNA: TGTGCCACCAGCAGATACTCCGGGACAGGGTCAGCAGATACGCAGTATTTT. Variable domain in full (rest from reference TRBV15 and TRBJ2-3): DAMVIQNPRYQVTQFGKPVTLSCSQTLNHNVMYWYQQKSSQAPKLLFHYYDKDFNNEADTPDNFQSRRPNTSFCFLDIRSPGLGDTAMYLCATSRYSGTGSADTQYFGPGTRLTVL.

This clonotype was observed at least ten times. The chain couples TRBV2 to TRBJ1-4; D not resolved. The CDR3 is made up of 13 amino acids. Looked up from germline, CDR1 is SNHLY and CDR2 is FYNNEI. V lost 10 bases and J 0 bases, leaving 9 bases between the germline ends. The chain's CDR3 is CAIRETTNEKLFF. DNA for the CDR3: TGTGCCATTCGGGAGACAACTAATGAAAAACTGTTTTTT.

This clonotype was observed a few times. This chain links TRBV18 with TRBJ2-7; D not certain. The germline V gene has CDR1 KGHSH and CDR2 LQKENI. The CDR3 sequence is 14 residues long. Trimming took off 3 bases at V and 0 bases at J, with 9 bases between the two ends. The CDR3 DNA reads TGTGCCAGCTCACCTGTTAGTAGCTCCTACGAGCAGTACTTC. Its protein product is CASSPVSSSYEQYF. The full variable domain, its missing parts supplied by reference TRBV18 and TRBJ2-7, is NAGVMQNPRHLVRRRGQEARLRCSPMKGHSHVYWYRQLPEEGLKFMVYLQKENIIDESGMPKERFSAEFPKEGPSILRIQQVVRGDSAAYFCASSPVSSSYEQYFGPGTRLTVT.

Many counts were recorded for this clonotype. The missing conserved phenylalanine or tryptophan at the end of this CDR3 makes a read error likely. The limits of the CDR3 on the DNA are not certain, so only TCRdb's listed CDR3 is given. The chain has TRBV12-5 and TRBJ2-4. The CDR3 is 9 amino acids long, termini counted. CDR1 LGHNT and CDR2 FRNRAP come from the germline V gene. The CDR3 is CASGRRHRV.

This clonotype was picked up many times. The CDR3 loop reads CASSLGQGPRLEQYF. In nucleotides, the CDR3 is TGTGCCAGCAGCTTGGGACAGGGCCCTCGGCTCGAGCAGTACTTC. The V call is TRBV7-9, the J call TRBJ2-7, with TRBD1 identical over 9 bases. This CDR3 is 15 amino acids long. Germline V gene sequence: CDR1 SEHNR, CDR2 FQNEAQ (reference sequence). The V segment lost 3 bases and the J segment 6 bases; nucleotides outside the gene matches: 9.

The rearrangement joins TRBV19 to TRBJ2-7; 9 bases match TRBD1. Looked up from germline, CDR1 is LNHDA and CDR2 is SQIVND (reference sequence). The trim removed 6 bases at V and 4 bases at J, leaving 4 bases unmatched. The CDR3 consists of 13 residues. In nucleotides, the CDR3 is TGTGCCAGTAGGGGACAGGGTTCATACGAGCAGTACTTC. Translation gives CASRGQGSYEQYF.

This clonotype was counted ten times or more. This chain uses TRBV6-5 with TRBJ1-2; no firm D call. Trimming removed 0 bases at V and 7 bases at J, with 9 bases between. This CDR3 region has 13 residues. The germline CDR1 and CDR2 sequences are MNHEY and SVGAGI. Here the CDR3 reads CASSYSKSPGYTF. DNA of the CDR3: TGTGCCAGCAGTTACTCGAAAAGCCCTGGCTACACCTTC.

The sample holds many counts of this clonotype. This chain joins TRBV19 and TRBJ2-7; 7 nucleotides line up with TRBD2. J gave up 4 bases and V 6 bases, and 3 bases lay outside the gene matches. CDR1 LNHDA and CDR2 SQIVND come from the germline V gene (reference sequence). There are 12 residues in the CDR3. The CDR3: CASRGGSYEQYF. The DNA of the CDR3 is TGTGCCAGTAGGGGCGGGAGTTACGAGCAGTACTTC.

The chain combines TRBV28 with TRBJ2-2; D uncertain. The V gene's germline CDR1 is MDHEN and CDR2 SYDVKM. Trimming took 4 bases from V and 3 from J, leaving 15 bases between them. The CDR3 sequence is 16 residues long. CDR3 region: CASSSPQPRDTGELFF. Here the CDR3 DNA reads TGTGCCAGCAGTTCGCCCCAGCCTAGAGACACCGGGGAGCTGTTTTTT.

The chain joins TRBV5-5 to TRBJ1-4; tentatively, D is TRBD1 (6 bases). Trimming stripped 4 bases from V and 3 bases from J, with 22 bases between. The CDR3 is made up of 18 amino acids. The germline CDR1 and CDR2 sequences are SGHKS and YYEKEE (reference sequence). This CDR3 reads CASSTQPLTGTPNEKLFF. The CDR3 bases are TGTGCCAGCAGCACACAGCCCCTCACAGGGACACCTAATGAAAAACTGTTTTTT.

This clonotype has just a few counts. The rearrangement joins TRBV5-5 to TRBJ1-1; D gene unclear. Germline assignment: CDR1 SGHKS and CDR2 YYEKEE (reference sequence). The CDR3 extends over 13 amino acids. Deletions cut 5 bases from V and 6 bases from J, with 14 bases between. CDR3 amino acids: CASSLPRSSEAFF. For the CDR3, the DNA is TGTGCCAGCAGTCTTCCCCGATCGTCTGAAGCTTTCTTT. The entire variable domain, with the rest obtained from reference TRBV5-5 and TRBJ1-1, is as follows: DAGVTQSPTHLIKTRGQQVTLRCSPISGHKSVSWYQQVLGQGPQFIFQYYEKEERGRGNFPDRFSARQFPNYSSELNVNALLLGDSALYLCASSLPRSSEAFFGQGTRLTVV.

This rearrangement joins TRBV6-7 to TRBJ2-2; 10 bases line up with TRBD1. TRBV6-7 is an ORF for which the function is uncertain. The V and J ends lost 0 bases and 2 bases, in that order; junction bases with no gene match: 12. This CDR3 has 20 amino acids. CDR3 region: CASSYSAWTGGVTNTGELFF. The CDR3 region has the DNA TGTGCCAGCAGTTACTCCGCCTGGACAGGGGGGGTCACAAACACCGGGGAGCTGTTTTTT.

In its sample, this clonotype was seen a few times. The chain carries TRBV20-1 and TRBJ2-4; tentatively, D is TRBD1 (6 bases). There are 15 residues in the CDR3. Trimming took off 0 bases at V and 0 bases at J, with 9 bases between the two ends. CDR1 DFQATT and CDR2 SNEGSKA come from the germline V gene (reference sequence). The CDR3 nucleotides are TGCAGTGCTAGAGATCAGGGGATAGCCAAAAACATTCAGTACTTC. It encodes CSARDQGIAKNIQYF.

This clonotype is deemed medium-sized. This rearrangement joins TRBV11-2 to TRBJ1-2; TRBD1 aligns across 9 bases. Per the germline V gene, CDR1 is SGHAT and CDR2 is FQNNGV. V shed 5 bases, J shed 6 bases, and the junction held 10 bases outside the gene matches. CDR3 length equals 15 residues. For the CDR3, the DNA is TGTGCCAGCAGCGGGACAGGGAAATTGGTTGATGGCTACACCTTC. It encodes CASSGTGKLVDGYTF.

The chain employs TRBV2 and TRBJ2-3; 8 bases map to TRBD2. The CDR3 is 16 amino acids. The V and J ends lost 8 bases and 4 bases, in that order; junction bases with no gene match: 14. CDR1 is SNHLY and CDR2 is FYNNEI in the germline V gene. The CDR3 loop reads CASHAPGLVIPDTQYF. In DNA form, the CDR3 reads TGTGCCAGCCACGCCCCGGGACTAGTGATTCCAGATACGCAGTATTTT.

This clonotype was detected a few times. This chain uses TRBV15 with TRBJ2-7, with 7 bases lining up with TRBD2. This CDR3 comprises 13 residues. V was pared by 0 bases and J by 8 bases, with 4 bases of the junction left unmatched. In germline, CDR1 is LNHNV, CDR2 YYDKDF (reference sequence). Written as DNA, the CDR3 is TGTGCCACCAGCAGAGACCCGGGAGGCCAGCAGTACTTC. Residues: CATSRDPGGQQYF.

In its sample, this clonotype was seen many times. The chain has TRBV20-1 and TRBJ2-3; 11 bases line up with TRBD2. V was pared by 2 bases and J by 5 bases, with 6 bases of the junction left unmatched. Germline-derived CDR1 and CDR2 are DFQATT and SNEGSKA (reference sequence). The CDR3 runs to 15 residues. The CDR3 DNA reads TGCAGTGCTAGATTAGCGGGGGGGAGACGAGATACGCAGTATTTT. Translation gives CSARLAGGRRDTQYF.

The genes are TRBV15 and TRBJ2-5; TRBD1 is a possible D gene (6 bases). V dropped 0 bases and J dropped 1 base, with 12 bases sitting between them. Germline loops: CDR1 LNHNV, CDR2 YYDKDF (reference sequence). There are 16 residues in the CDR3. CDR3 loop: CATSRDLFRGQETQYF. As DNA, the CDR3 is TGTGCCACCAGCAGAGATTTGTTCAGGGGCCAAGAGACCCAGTACTTC.

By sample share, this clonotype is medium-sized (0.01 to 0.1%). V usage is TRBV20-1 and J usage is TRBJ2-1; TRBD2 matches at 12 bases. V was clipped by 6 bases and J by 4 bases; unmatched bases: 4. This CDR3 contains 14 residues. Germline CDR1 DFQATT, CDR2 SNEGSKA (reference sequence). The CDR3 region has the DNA TGCAGTGCCTCTAGCGGGGGGGGATACAATGAGCAGTTCTTC. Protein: CSASSGGGYNEQFF.